This T cell receptor beta chain was found in a study of T-cell reconstitution after alpha-beta-depleted transplantation in children. General study results and limits: Several hundred rapidly expanded clones from non-depleted graft cells reportedly supplied alpha-beta T cells about two months post-transplant.

This clonotype was detected ten times or more. Its antigen is unknown. V trimming: 1 base; J trimming: 4 bases; junction bases outside the gene matches: 6. Germline assignment: CDR1 DFQATT and CDR2 SNEGSKA (reference sequence). The CDR3 contains 15 residues. The authors prepared the TCRbeta library with unique molecular identifiers. MiXCR, applied by TCRdb to the PCR reads, yields one record per CDR3 protein. The profile shows 90,000 to 150,000 distinct CDR3 sequences, around 23% of them singletons. This rearrangement joins TRBV20-1 to TRBJ2-7; 11 bases fit TRBD2. The specimen was PBMCs, mostly from graft donor cells, collected 180 days after TCRalphabeta/CD19-depleted stem cell transplant. The receptor comes from a male patient under 10 years old who had a stem cell transplant for chronic granulomatous disease, so the T cells may come from the graft donor. This chain's CDR3 is CSARVPLAGVYEQYF. The CDR3 coding sequence is TGCAGTGCTAGAGTTCCACTAGCGGGGGTATACGAGCAGTACTTC.